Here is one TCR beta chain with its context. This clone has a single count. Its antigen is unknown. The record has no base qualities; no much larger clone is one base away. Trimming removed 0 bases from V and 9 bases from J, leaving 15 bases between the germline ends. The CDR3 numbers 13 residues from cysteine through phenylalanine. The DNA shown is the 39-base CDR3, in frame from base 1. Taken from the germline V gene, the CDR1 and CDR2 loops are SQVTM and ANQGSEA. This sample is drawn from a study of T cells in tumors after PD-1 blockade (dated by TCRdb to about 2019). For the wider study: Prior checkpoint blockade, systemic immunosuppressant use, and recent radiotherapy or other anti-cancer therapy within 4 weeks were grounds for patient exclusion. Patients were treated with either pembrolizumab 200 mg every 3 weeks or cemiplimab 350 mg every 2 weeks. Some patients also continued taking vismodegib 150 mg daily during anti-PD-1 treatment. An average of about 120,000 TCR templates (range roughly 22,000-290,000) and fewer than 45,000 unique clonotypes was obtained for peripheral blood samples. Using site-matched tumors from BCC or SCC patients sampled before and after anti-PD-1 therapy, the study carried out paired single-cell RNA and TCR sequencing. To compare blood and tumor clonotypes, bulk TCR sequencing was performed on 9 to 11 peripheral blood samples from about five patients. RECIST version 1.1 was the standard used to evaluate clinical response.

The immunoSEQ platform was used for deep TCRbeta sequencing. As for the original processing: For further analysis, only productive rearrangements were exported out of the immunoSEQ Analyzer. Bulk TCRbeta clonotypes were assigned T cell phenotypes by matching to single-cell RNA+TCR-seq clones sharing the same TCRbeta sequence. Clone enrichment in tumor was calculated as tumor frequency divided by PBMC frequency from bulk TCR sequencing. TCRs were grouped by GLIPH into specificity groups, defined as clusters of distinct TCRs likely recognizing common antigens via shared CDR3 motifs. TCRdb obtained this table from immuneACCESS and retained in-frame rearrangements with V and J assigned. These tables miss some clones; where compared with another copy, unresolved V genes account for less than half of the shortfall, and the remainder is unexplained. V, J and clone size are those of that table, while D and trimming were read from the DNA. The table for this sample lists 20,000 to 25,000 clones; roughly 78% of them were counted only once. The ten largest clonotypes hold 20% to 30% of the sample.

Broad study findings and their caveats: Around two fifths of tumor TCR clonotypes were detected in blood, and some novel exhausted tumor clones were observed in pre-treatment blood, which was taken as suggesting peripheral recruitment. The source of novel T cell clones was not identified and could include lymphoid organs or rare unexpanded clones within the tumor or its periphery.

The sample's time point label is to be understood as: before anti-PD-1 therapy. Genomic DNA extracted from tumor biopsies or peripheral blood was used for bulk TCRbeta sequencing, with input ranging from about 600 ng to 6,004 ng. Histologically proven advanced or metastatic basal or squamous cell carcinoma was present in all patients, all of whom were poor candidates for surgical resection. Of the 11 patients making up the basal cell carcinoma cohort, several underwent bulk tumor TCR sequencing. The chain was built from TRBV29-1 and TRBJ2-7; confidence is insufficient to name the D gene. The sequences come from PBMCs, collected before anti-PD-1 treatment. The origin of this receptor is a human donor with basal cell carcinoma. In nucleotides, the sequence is TGCAGCGTTGAAGATGTCTCCGGAAGAACGCAGTACTTC. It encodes CSVEDVSGRTQYF.